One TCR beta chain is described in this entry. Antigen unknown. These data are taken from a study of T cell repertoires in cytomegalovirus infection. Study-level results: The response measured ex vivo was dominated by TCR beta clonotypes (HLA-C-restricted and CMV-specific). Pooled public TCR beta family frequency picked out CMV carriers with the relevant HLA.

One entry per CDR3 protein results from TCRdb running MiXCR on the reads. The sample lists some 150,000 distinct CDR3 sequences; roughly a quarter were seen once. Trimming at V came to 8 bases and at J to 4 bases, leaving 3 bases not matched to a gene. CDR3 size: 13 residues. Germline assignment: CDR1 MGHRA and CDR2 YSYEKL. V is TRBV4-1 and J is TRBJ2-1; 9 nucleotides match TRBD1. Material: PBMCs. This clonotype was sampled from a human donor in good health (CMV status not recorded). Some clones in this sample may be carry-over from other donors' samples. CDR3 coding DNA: TGCGCCAGCGGAGGACAGGGGTACAATGAGCAGTTCTTC. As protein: CASGGQGYNEQFF.